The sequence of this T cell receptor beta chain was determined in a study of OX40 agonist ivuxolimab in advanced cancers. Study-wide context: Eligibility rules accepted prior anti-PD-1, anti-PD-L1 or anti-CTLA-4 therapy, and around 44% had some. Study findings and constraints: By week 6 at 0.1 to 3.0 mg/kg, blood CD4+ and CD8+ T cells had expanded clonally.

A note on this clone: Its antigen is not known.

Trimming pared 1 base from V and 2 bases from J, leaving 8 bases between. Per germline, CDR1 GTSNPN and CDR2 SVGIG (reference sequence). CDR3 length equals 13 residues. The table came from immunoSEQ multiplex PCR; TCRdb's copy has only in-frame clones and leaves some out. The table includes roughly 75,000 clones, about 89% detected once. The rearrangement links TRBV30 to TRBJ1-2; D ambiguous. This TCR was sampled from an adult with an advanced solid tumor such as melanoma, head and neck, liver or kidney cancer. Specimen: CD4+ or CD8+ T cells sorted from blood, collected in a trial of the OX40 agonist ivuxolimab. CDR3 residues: CAWSGKTNYGYTF. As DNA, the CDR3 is TGTGCCTGGAGTGGAAAAACCAACTATGGCTACACCTTC. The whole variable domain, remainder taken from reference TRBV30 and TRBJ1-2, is SQTIHQWPATLVQPVGSPLSLECTVEGTSNPNLYWYRQAAGRGLQLLFYSVGIGQISSEVPQNLSASRPQDRQFILSSKKLLLSDSGFYLCAWSGKTNYGYTFGSGTRLTVV.